Listed below are T cell receptor beta chains from one sample, sequenced in a study of regulatory T cells in long-lasting Graves disease. One entry per CDR3 protein results from TCRdb running MiXCR on the multiplex PCR reads. The sample includes over 500,000 distinct CDR3 sequences, 15% to 20% seen only once; the top ten take about 17%. The sample was also linked to a second study, of T cells in Graves' hyperthyroidism and ophthalmopathy.

The sequences come from peripheral blood mononuclear cells (PBMCs), collected at new diagnosis, from a patient treated with antithyroid drugs. These receptors all stem from a woman in her 30s with Graves disease. The CDR3 runs from the conserved cysteine through the conserved F or W. The D gene is left open where the match is weak. Expanded clones get a size class; other rows say once, few or many, or leave the size out.

J	length	D	V	size	CDR3	DNA
TRBJ2-3	14	-	TRBV10-3	-	CAISQDGLTDTQYF	TGTGCCATCAGTCAGGACGGTTTAACAGATACGCAGTATTTT
TRBJ2-7	14	TRBD1	TRBV20-1	few	CSARYDRGLNEQYF	TGCAGTGCTAGATACGACAGGGGGCTCAACGAGCAGTACTTC
TRBJ1-4	14	-	TRBV9	-	CASSVGTSNEKLFF	TGTGCCAGCAGCGTAGGGACTTCTAATGAAAAACTGTTTTTT
TRBJ2-1	15	TRBD2	TRBV3-1	few	CASGRGGREGDEQFF	TGTGCCAGCGGCCGGGGGGGAAGGGAAGGCGATGAGCAGTTCTTC
TRBJ2-7	13	-	TRBV16	-	CASSRGRVAEQYF	TGTGCCAGCAGCCGAGGTAGGGTCGCCGAGCAGTACTTC
TRBJ1-5	14	TRBD1	TRBV6-1	many	CASRRQGPGWPQHF	TGTGCCAGCAGGAGACAGGGCCCGGGTTGGCCCCAGCATTTT
TRBJ2-3	17	-	TRBV19	-	CASSTRGGGTGTDTQYF	TGTGCCAGTAGCACCAGGGGCGGCGGGACCGGCACAGATACGCAGTATTTT
TRBJ1-3	11	-	TRBV6-1	many	CASEGGNTIYF	TGTGCCAGCGAAGGTGGAAACACCATATATTTT
TRBJ1-5	14	-	TRBV30	-	CAWSVQHSNQPQHF	TGTGCCTGGAGTGTACAACATAGCAATCAGCCCCAGCATTTT
TRBJ2-1	15	-	TRBV5-1	many	CASRVFWEDVNEQFF	TGCGCCAGCAGAGTGTTTTGGGAAGACGTTAATGAGCAGTTCTTC
TRBJ2-2	16	TRBD1	TRBV18	-	CASSPLGQGGTGELFF	TGTGCCAGCTCACCTTTGGGACAGGGCGGCACCGGGGAGCTGTTTTTT